Listed below are T cell receptor beta chains from one sample, sequenced in a study of T cell responses to AZD1222 COVID-19 vaccine. Produced via immunoSEQ multiplex PCR; TCRdb's table is partial and in-frame only. The sample shows around 160,000 clones, roughly 92% of them seen only once. The source was peripheral blood, collected 28 days after the second AZD1222 dose. All receptors derive from an adult who received the AZD1222 COVID-19 vaccine. The CDR3 runs from the conserved cysteine through the conserved F or W. D genes are given only for firm matches. Size tells how often a clone was seen (once, few, many) or the class of an expanded clone, and some rows leave it out.

>TRBV19|TRBJ2-5|once|TRBD1
CASSRDSQETQYF
TGTGCCAGTAGTAGGGACAGCCAAGAGACCCAGTACTTC
>TRBV5-5|TRBJ1-2|NA|NA
CASSWEPGWRGSNYGYTF
TGTGCCAGCAGCTGGGAGCCTGGCTGGAGGGGATCTAACTATGGCTACACCTTC
>TRBV12-3/TRBV12-4|TRBJ2-7|NA|TRBD2
CASIEGRELEQYF
TGTGCCAGCATAGAGGGGCGGGAGTTGGAGCAGTACTTC
>TRBV7-8|TRBJ2-1|once|TRBD2
CASSSGSYNEQFF
TGTGCCAGCAGTAGCGGGAGCTACAATGAGCAGTTCTTC
>TRBV19|TRBJ2-3|NA|TRBD2
CASRAGGLVSTDTQYF
TGTGCCAGTAGGGCGGGAGGCCTTGTCAGCACAGATACGCAGTATTTT
>TRBV2|TRBJ1-3|NA|TRBD1
CASSVAGTGRGNTIYF
TGTGCCAGCAGTGTCGCCGGGACAGGGCGCGGAAACACCATATATTTT
>TRBV5-4|TRBJ2-2|NA|NA
CASCCGADTGELFF
TGTGCCAGCTGTTGTGGGGCGGACACCGGGGAGCTGTTTTTT
>TRBV30|TRBJ2-2|NA|TRBD2
CAWGGPTSGINTGELFF
TGTGCCTGGGGGGGACCCACTAGCGGGATTAACACCGGGGAGCTGTTTTTT
>TRBV29-1|TRBJ2-2|NA|NA
CSARSPGSLNTGELFF
TGCAGCGCCCGATCCCCCGGTTCCCTTAACACCGGGGAGCTGTTTTTT
>TRBV30|TRBJ2-3|NA|TRBD2
CAWSPGTSGPDTQYF
TGTGCCTGGAGTCCCGGGACTAGCGGCCCAGATACGCAGTATTTT
>TRBV5-6|TRBJ1-6|NA|NA
CASSLEQAGSPLHF
TGTGCCAGCAGCTTGGAGCAGGCTGGTTCACCCCTCCACTTT
>TRBV7-6|TRBJ2-7|few|NA
CASSPGGGRFEQYF
TGTGCCAGCAGCCCGGGAGGGGGCAGGTTCGAGCAGTACTTC
>TRBV2|TRBJ2-3|NA|NA
CASTLGRGPRTDTQYF
TGTGCCAGCACCCTTGGCAGGGGACCCCGCACAGATACGCAGTATTTT
>TRBV7-8|TRBJ2-5|once|NA
CASSRDFPQETQYF
TGTGCCAGCAGCCGGGACTTCCCTCAAGAGACCCAGTACTTC
>TRBV6-2/TRBV6-3|TRBJ2-7|NA|NA
CASSLSGSSYEQYF
TGTGCCAGCAGCCTCTCGGGTAGCTCCTACGAGCAGTACTTC
>TRBV6-2/TRBV6-3|TRBJ2-7|once|NA
CASSMGEQYF
TGTGCCAGCAGTATGGGCGAGCAGTACTTC
>TRBV11-2|TRBJ2-5|NA|NA
CASSAGPIMSQETQYF
TGTGCCAGCAGCGCGGGCCCTATCATGTCCCAAGAGACCCAGTACTTC
>TRBV6-5|TRBJ2-7|NA|NA
CASSWGGQNEQYF
TGTGCCAGCTCCTGGGGGGGGCAGAACGAGCAGTACTTC
>TRBV5-8|TRBJ2-3|NA|NA
CASSLAGSLYTQYF
TGTGCCAGCAGCCTGGCTGGTAGTTTGTATACGCAGTATTTT
>TRBV5-1|TRBJ1-1|NA|NA
CASSFWGEREAFF
TGCGCCAGCAGCTTTTGGGGAGAGAGAGAAGCTTTCTTT
>TRBV19|TRBJ1-2|once|NA
CASTSIRVRGYTF
TGTGCCAGTACCTCCATCCGGGTGCGTGGCTACACCTTC
>TRBV3-1/TRBV3-2|TRBJ2-7|NA|NA
CASRSTTEYEQYF
TGTGCCAGCAGGTCAACGACAGAGTACGAGCAGTACTTC
>TRBV7-2|TRBJ2-5|NA|NA
CASSLGRAQETQYF
TGTGCCAGCAGCTTAGGCAGGGCTCAAGAGACCCAGTACTTC
>TRBV15|TRBJ1-1|NA|TRBD1
CATSRDAGGTEAFF
TGTGCCACCAGCAGAGATGCAGGGGGCACTGAAGCTTTCTTT
>TRBV27|TRBJ2-1|NA|NA
CASSRGPGDEQFF
TGTGCCAGCAGTCGGGGGCCGGGAGATGAGCAGTTCTTC
>TRBV9|TRBJ2-1|NA|NA
CASSPRGDSSYNEQFF
TGTGCCAGCAGCCCCCGAGGGGACTCCTCCTACAATGAGCAGTTCTTC
>TRBV7-3|TRBJ2-3|NA|TRBD1
CASSLTGTGRFDTQYF
TGTGCCAGCAGCTTAACTGGGACAGGGCGTTTTGATACGCAGTATTTT